A single sample gave rise to the 14 T cell receptor beta chains below, sequenced in a study of blood T cells in healthy people across ages. A second PCR of 7 to 11 cycles used a sample-barcoded 5' primer and a J-beta primer mix. TCRdb called the 5' RACE reads again in MiXCR, with one record for every CDR3 protein. The data contain roughly 800,000 distinct CDR3 sequences, roughly 64% of them singletons. Sequencing used blood. All receptors come from a man aged 25 to 40 in good health.

This clonotype occurred a few times. The genes are TRBV10-3 and TRBJ2-5; maybe TRBD1 (5 bases). Trimming took off 4 bases at V and 11 bases at J, with 17 bases between the two ends. CDR1 and CDR2 (germline): ENHRY, SYGVKD. CDR3 length: 13 amino acids. The CDR3 is CAISGQGEGEQYF. The CDR3 DNA follows: TGTGCCATCAGTGGGCAGGGTGAAGGTGAGCAGTACTTC.

This chain joins TRBV7-2 and TRBJ1-1; D gene unclear. V lost 0 bases to trimming and J lost 4 bases, with 9 bases between them. The CDR3 has 14 residues. In germline, CDR1 is SGHTA, CDR2 FQGNSA. CDR3 nucleotide sequence: TGTGCCAGCAGCTTAGCGAGAGGGCCCACTGAAGCTTTCTTT. Translated, it gives CASSLARGPTEAFF.

V and J are TRBV19 and TRBJ1-5, with 7 bases that match TRBD1. V shed 4 bases, J shed 3 bases, and the junction held 6 bases outside the gene matches. Germline V gene sequence: CDR1 LNHDA, CDR2 SQIVND (reference sequence). There are 15 residues in the CDR3. The CDR3 DNA sequence: TGTGCCAGTAGTAGGGACAGCCTCTTCAATCAGCCCCAGCATTTT. It translates to CASSRDSLFNQPQHF.

The V gene is TRBV7-2, the J gene TRBJ1-2; no clear D. This CDR3 has 13 amino acids. CDR1 and CDR2 from the germline V gene are SGHTA and FQGNSA. Trimming removed 6 bases from V and 4 bases from J, with 12 bases in between. CDR3 in DNA: TGTGCCAGCAGTACTACAGAAATCTATGGCTACACCTTC. Translation: CASSTTEIYGYTF. Complete variable domain (other parts from reference TRBV7-2 and TRBJ1-2): GAGVSQSPSNKVTEKGKDVELRCDPISGHTALYWYRQSLGQGLEFLIYFQGNSAPDKSGLPSDRFSAERTGGSVSTLTIQRTQQEDSAVYLCASSTTEIYGYTFGSGTRLTVV.

The rearrangement joins TRBV6-5 to TRBJ1-1; D is ambiguous. V was clipped by 4 bases and J by 7 bases, with 7 bases between them. This CDR3 contains 11 residues. Per the germline V gene, CDR1 is MNHEY and CDR2 is SVGAGI. The CDR3 DNA reads TGTGCCAGCAGTTTTGGTGGTGAAGCTTTCTTT. Amino acids: CASSFGGEAFF.

There are a few counts of this clonotype. CDR3 residues: CATSDPATGEASGGKYF. Written as DNA, the CDR3 is TGTGCCACCAGTGATCCTGCGACAGGGGAGGCTAGCGGGGGGAAGTATTTT. The chain has TRBV24-1 and TRBJ2-3; TRBD2 aligns across 11 bases. The trim removed 3 bases at V and 13 bases at J, leaving 17 bases unmatched. The CDR3 is made up of 17 amino acids. Germline values: CDR1 KGHDR, CDR2 SFDVKD.

V usage is TRBV3-1 and J usage is TRBJ1-1; 9 bases match TRBD1. CDR1 is LGHDT, CDR2 YNNKEL, per germline (reference sequence). The CDR3 totals 16 residues. The ends lost 4 bases at V and 5 bases at J; junction bases unmatched: 11. The CDR3 loop reads CASSPRDRGTHTEAFF. CDR3 nucleotide sequence: TGTGCCAGCAGCCCAAGAGACAGGGGGACGCATACTGAAGCTTTCTTT.

At least ten counts were recorded for this clonotype. The rearrangement uses TRBV12-3 or TRBV12-4 and TRBJ2-3, with 9 bases fitting TRBD2. V lost 6 bases to trimming and J lost 2 bases; unmatched junction nucleotides: 9. CDR3 size: 16 residues. CDR3 sequence reads: CASSPSSGRNTDTQYF. In DNA form, the CDR3 reads TGTGCCAGCAGCCCATCAAGCGGGAGGAACACAGATACGCAGTATTTT.

This chain connects TRBV7-9 to TRBJ2-3; 15 bases align to TRBD2. V was clipped by 5 bases and J by 3 bases; unmatched bases: 3. The germline V gene has CDR1 SEHNR and CDR2 FQNEAQ (reference sequence). This CDR3 is 16 amino acids long. In DNA, the CDR3 is TGTGCCAGCAGCCAAGGGACTAGCGGGGGGACAGATACGCAGTATTTT. Its translation is CASSQGTSGGTDTQYF. Filled out from reference TRBV7-9 and TRBJ2-3, the complete variable domain reads DTGVSQNPRHKITKRGQNVTFRCDPISEHNRLYWYRQTLGQGPEFLTYFQNEAQLEKSRLLSDRFSAERPKGSFSTLEIQRTEQGDSAMYLCASSQGTSGGTDTQYFGPGTRLTVL.

The V gene is TRBV20-1, the J gene TRBJ2-6; possible D gene TRBD2, 5 bases. V lost 6 bases and J lost 3, with 6 bases in between. The CDR3 consists of 12 residues. Per the germline V gene, CDR1 is DFQATT and CDR2 is SNEGSKA (reference sequence). In nucleotides, the CDR3 is TGCAGTGCGAGCGGTGGGGCCAACGTCCTGACTTTC. Translation: CSASGGANVLTF.

The chain uses TRBV27 and TRBJ2-3; TRBD2 matches 8 bases. Losses at the gene ends were 5 bases for V and 4 bases for J; bases not matched to a gene: 11. Per the germline V gene, CDR1 is MNHEY and CDR2 is SMNVEV (reference sequence). The CDR3 totals 16 residues. The CDR3: CASSAHQRGMADTQYF. CDR3 coding DNA: TGTGCCAGCAGTGCCCATCAGCGGGGGATGGCAGATACGCAGTATTTT.

This clonotype was seen more than once but under ten times. The CDR3 loop reads CSASTGEVYNEQFF. The CDR3 region has the DNA TGCAGTGCATCGACAGGGGAAGTATACAATGAGCAGTTCTTC. J is TRBJ2-1 and V is TRBV20-1; 8 positions agree with TRBD1. CDR1 is DFQATT, CDR2 SNEGSKA, per germline (reference sequence). After removal of 6 bases from V and 4 bases from J, the junction contained 8 bases not matched to a gene. The CDR3 spans 14 residues.

V usage is TRBV29-1 and J usage is TRBJ1-1; tentative D call: TRBD1 (5 bases). The CDR3 loop spans 11 amino acids. CDR1 is SQVTM, CDR2 ANQGSEA, per germline. The germline V and J ends were trimmed by 0 bases and 7 bases, with 6 bases remaining between them. The CDR3 here is CSVEEGGEAFF. DNA for the CDR3: TGCAGCGTTGAAGAGGGGGGTGAAGCTTTCTTT.

The chain combines TRBV6-6 with TRBJ2-7; D perhaps matches TRBD2 (6 bases). Trimming cost V 2 bases and J 5 bases, with 13 bases left between them. CDR1 and CDR2 (germline): MNHNY, SVGAGI (reference sequence). This CDR3 comprises 14 residues. CDR3 region: CASSYVTGGNEQYF. CDR3 nucleotide sequence: TGTGCCAGCAGTTACGTTACCGGAGGGAACGAGCAGTACTTC.